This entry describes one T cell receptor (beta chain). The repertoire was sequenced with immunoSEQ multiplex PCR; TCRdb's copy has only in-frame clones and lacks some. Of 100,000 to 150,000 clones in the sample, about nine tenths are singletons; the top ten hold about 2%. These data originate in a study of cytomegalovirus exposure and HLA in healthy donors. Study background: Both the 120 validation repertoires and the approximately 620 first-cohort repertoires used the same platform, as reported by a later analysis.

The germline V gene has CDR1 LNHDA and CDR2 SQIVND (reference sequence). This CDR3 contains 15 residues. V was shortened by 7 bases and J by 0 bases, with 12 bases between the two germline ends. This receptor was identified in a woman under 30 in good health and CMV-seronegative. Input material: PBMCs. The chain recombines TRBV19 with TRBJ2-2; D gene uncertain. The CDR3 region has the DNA TGTGCCAGTAAATTTGGCGGAACGAACACCGGGGAGCTGTTTTTT. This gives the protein CASKFGGTNTGELFF.